This T cell receptor (beta chain) was identified in a study of control samples from healthy donors and cancer patients. Libraries were prepared by immunoSEQ multiplex PCR; TCRdb keeps only in-frame clonotypes and omits some of them. The sample has 130,000 or so clones, approximately 89% seen once. The V and J ends lost 2 bases and 0 bases respectively, with 10 bases between them. CDR3 size: 15 residues. Germline V CDR1 and CDR2: SGHRS, YFSETQ. This clone was picked up a small number of times. This chain uses TRBV5-1 with TRBJ2-3, with D possibly matching TRBD1 (6 bases). The sample consisted of PBMCs. This sequence originates from a man aged 45-65 years with head and neck cancer. CDR3 loop: CASSFGGTSTDTQYF. The CDR3 DNA reads TGCGCCAGCAGCTTTGGGGGCACTAGCACAGATACGCAGTATTTT.